This T cell receptor (beta chain) comes out of a study of cytomegalovirus exposure and HLA in healthy donors. Notes on the study in general: Later analysis identified about 18,000 TCR beta sequences associated with HLA alleles, using a false discovery rate threshold of 0.05. A few chains tied to CMV proved CMV antigen-specific in vitro. V segments that were indistinguishable, TRBV6-2 and TRBV6-3 among them, were omitted from analysis. Investigators reported 150 to 200 TCR beta chains as tied to cytomegalovirus.

Looked up from germline, CDR1 is SGHTA and CDR2 is FQGNSA. The germline V and J ends were trimmed by 0 bases and 1 base, with 6 bases remaining between them. The CDR3 has 15 residues. Researchers ran the PCR with 60 Vbeta and 13 Jbeta primers. TCRdb keeps only in-frame clones here, not all; method: immunoSEQ multiplex PCR. This table holds 200,000 or so clones, approximately 83% found once. On this clone itself: Antigen specificity is unknown.

This chain connects TRBV7-2 to TRBJ2-2; tentative D call: TRBD1 (5 bases). The sample taken for sequencing was PBMCs. The TCR was taken from a girl between 5 and 17 years old in good health and CMV-seronegative. The CDR3 here is CASSLAGQNTGELFF. The CDR3 coding sequence is TGTGCCAGCAGCTTAGCGGGGCAGAACACCGGGGAGCTGTTTTTT.